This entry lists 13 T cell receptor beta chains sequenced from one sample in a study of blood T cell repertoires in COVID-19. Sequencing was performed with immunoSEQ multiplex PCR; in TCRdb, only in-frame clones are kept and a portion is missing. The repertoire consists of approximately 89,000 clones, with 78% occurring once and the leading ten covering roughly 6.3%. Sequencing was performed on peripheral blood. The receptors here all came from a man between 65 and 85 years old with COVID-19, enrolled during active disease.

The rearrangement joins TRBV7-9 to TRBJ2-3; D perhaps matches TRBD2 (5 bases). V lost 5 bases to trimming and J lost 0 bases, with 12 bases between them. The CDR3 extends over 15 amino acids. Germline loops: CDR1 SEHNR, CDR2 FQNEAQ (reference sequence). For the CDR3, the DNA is TGTGCCAGCAGCCTACTAGGAGCTAGCACAGATACGCAGTATTTT. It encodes CASSLLGASTDTQYF.

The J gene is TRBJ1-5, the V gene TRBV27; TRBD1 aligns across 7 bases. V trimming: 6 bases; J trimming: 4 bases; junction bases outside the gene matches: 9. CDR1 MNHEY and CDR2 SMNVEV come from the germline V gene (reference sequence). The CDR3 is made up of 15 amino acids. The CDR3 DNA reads TGTGCCAGCAGGAAAACCGGGACAGATAATCAGCCCCAGCATTTT. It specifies CASRKTGTDNQPQHF.

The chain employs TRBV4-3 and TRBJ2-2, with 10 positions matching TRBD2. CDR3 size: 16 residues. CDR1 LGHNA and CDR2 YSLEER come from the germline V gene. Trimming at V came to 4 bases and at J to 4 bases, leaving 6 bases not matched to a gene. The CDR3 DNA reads TGCGCCAGCAGCCCCAGCGGGGGGGCGGTCACCGGGGAGCTGTTTTTT. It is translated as CASSPSGGAVTGELFF.

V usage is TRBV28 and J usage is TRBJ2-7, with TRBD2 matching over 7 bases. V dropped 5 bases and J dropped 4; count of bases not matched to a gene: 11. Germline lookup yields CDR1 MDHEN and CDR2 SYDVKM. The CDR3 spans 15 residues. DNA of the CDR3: TGTGCCAGCAGTCCCCCGGGGCGGGGGATTTACGAGCAGTACTTC. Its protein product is CASSPPGRGIYEQYF. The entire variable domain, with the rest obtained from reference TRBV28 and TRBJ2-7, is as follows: DVKVTQSSRYLVKRTGEKVFLECVQDMDHENMFWYRQDPGLGLRLIYFSYDVKMKEKGDIPEGYSVSREKKERFSLILESASTNQTSMYLCASSPPGRGIYEQYFGPGTRLTVT.

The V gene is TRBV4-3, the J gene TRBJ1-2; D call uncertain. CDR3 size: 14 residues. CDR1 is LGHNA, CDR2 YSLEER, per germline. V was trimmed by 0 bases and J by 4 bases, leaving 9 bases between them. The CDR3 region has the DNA TGCGCCAGCAGCCAAGAACCGCAGGCCTATGGCTACACCTTC. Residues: CASSQEPQAYGYTF.

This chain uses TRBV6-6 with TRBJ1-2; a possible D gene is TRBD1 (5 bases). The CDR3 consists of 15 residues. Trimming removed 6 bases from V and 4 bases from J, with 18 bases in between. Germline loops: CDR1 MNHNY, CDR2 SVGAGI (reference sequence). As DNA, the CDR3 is TGTGCCAGCAGAAACCCCGGAGGGGCCAGCTATGGCTACACCTTC. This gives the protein CASRNPGGASYGYTF.

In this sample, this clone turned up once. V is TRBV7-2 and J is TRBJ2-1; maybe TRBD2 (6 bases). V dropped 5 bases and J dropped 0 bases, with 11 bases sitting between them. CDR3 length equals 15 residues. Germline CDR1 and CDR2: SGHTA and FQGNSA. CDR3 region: CASSRDSNSYNEQFF. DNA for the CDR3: TGTGCCAGCAGCAGGGACTCCAACTCCTACAATGAGCAGTTCTTC.

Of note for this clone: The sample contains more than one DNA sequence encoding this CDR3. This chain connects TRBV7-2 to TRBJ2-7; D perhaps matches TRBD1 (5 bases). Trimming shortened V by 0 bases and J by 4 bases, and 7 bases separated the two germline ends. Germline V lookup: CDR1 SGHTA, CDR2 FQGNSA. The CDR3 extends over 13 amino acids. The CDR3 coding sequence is TGTGCCAGCAGCTTAGCCAGGGATTACGAGCAGTACTTC. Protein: CASSLARDYEQYF.

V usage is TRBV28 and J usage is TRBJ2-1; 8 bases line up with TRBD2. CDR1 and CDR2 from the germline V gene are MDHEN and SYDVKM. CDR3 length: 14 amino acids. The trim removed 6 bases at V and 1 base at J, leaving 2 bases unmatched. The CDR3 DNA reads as TGTGCCAGCAGGACTAGCGCGTCCTACAATGAGCAGTTCTTC. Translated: CASRTSASYNEQFF.

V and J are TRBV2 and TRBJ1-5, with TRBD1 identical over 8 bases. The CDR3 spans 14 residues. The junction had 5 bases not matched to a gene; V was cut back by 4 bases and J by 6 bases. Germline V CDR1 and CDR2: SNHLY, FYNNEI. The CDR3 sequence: CASSAQGVTQPQHF. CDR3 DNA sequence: TGTGCCAGCAGTGCACAGGGGGTAACTCAGCCCCAGCATTTT. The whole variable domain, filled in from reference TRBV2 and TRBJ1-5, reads EPEVTQTPSHQVTQMGQEVILRCVPISNHLYFYWYRQILGQKVEFLVSFYNNEISEKSEIFDDQFSVERPDGSNFTLKIRSTKLEDSAMYFCASSAQGVTQPQHFGDGTRLSIL.

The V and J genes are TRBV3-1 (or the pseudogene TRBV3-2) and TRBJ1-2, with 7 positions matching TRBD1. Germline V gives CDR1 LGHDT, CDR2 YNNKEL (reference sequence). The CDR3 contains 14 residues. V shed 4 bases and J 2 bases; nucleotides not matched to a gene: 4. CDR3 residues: CASSPGTENYGYTF. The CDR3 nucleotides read TGTGCCAGCAGCCCGGGGACAGAGAACTATGGCTACACCTTC.

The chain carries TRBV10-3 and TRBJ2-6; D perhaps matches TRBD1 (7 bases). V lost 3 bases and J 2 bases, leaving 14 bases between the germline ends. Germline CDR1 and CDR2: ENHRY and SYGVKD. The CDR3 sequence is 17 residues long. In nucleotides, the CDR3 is TGTGCCATCAGTGAAAAAACAGGGGAGGCTGGGGCCAACGTCCTGACTTTC. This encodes CAISEKTGEAGANVLTF.

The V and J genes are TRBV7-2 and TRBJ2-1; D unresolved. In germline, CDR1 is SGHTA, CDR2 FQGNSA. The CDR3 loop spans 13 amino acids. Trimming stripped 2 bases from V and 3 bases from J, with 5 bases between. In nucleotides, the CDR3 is TGTGCCAGCAGCTTAAACAGCTACAATGAGCAGTTCTTC. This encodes CASSLNSYNEQFF.